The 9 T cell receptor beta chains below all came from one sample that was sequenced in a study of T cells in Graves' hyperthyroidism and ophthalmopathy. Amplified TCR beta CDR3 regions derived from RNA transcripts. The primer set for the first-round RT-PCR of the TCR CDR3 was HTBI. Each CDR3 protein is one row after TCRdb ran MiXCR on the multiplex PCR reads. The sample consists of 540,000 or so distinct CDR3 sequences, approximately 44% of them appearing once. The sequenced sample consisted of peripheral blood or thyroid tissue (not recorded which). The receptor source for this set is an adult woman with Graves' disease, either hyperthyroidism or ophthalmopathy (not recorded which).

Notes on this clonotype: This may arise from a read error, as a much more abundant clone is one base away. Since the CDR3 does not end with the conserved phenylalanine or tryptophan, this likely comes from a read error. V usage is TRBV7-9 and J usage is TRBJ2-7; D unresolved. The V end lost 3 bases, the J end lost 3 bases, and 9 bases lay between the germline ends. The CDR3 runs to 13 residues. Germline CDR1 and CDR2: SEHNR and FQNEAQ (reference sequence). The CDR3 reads CASSFFVGYEQYL. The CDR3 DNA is TGTGCCAGCAGCTTTTTTGTGGGCTACGAGCAGTACCTC.

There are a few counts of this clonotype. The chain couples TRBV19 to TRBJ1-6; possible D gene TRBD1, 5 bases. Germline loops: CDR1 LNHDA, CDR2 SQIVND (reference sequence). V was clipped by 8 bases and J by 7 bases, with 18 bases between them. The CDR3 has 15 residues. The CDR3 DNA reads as TGTGCCAGTTTAGACGGGGCACTCGACAATTCACCCCTCCACTTT. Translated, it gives CASLDGALDNSPLHF.

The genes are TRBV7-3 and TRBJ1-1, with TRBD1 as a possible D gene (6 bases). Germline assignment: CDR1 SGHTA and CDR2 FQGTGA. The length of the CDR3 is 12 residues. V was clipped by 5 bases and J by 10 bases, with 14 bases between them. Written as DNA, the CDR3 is TGTGCCAGCAGCCCACAGGGTTATGGAGCTTTCTTT. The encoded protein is CASSPQGYGAFF.

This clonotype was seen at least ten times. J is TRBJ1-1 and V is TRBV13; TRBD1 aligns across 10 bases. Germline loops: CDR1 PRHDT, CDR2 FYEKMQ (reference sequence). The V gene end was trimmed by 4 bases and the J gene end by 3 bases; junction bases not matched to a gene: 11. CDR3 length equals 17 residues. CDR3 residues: CASSSTRDRGRDTEAFF. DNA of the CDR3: TGTGCCAGCAGCTCAACCCGGGACAGGGGAAGGGACACTGAAGCTTTCTTT.

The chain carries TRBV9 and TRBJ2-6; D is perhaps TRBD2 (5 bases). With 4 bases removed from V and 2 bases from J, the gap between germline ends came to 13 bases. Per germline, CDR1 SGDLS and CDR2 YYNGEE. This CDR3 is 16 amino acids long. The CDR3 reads CASSPDLEAGANVLTF. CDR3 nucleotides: TGTGCCAGCAGCCCCGATTTGGAGGCTGGGGCCAACGTCCTGACTTTC.

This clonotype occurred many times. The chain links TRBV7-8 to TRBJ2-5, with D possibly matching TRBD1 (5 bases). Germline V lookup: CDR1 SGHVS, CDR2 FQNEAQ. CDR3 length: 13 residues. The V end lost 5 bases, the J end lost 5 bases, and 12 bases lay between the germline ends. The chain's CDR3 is CASSIRVGETQYF. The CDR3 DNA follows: TGTGCCAGCAGCATCAGGGTTGGGGAGACCCAGTACTTC.

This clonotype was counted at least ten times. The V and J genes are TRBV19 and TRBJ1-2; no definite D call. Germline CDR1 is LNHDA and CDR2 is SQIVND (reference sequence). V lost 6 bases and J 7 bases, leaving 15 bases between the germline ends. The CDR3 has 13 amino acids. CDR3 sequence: CASRSSGNSGYTF. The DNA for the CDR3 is TGTGCCAGTAGATCGTCAGGAAATAGTGGCTACACCTTC.

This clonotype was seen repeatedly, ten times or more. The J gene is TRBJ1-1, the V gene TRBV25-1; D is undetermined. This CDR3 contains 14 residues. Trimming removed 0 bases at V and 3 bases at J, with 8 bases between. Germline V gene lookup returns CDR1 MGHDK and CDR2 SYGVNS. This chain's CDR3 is CASSEYRADTEAFF. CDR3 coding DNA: TGTGCCAGCAGTGAATATCGGGCCGACACTGAAGCTTTCTTT.

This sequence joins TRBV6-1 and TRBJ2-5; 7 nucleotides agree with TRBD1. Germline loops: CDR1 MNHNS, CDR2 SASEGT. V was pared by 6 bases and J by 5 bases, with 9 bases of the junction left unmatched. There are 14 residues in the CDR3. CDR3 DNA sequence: TGTGCCAGCAGGGCAGGGGGAAGTTGGGAGACCCAGTACTTC. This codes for CASRAGGSWETQYF.